This passage covers 19 T cell receptor beta chains from one sample sequenced in a study of tissue T cells after allogeneic stem cell transplantation. The method was immunoSEQ multiplex PCR; TCRdb's version includes in-frame clones alone and lacks a portion of them. The data hold some 48,000 clones, with roughly 73% observed a single time. The sample comprised sorted cells pooled from one or two spleens. These receptors all come from a pool of C57BL/6 mice in good health.

Turning to this clone: Gene names refer to mouse genes. The DNA ends 1 residue before the CDR3 does, and the rest of the CDR3 is filled in from the germline J gene. V gene TRBV16 combines with J gene TRBJ1-3; unclear D gene. Trimming took 5 bases from V and 7 from J, leaving 6 bases between them. From germline, CDR1 is SGHSA and CDR2 FRNQAP. This CDR3 has 11 amino acids. The DNA read from the CDR3 is TGTGCAAGCAGCGCCAAGAATACGCTCTAT. The encoded protein is CASSAKNTLY. The complete CDR3 reads CASSAKNTLYF.

This clone was recorded only once. The gene names here belong to mouse. Read sequence stops 1 residue before the CDR3 end, and the germline J gene provides the missing end. The chain uses TRBV13-3 and TRBJ1-6; no firm D call. TRBJ1-6 is placed among ORFs of uncertain function. Trimming stripped 5 bases from V and 3 bases from J, with 6 bases between. The CDR3 sequence is 13 residues long. Germline CDR1 is NNHDY and CDR2 is SYVADS. The CDR3 sequence is CASRDNYNSPLYF. Incomplete CDR3 DNA: TGTGCCAGCAGAGACAACTATAATTCGCCCCTCTAC.

A note on this clone: Relative to the germline gene, one junction end is altered; a read error may explain this. The listed genes are named as in mouse. The sequenced fragment ends 1 residue before the CDR3 boundary, so the rest is inferred from the germline J gene. V is TRBV19 and J is TRBJ2-2; weak D call: TRBD1 (5 bases). Germline CDR1 FNHDT, CDR2 SITEND (reference sequence). The CDR3 consists of 15 residues. The CDR3 bases that were read are TGTACCAGCAGTATAACAGGAGGGAACACCGGGCAGCTCTAC. It encodes CTSSITGGNTGQLY. The whole CDR3 is CTSSITGGNTGQLYF.

This clone was seen a handful of times. The genes and germline here are from mouse. From the germline J gene comes the end of the CDR3, since the read stops 1 residue before it. The V and J genes are TRBV4 and TRBJ2-7; 10 bases are shared with TRBD1. This CDR3 spans 15 amino acids. Germline values: CDR1 LGHDT, CDR2 YNNKQL (reference sequence). V gave up 4 bases and J gave up 0 bases; unmatched junction bases: 3. The chain's CDR3 is CASSWGQGSSYEQYF. The sequenced CDR3 bases are TGTGCCAGCAGCTGGGGACAGGGGAGCTCCTATGAACAGTAC.

Note on this clone: Sequence at one end of the junction differs from germline and may be a read error. Genes here carry mouse names. The sequenced part of the CDR3 DNA is TGTGCCAGCAGCTTAGCGGGGGGGGCGGGCTCCGACTACACC. This encodes CASSLAGGAGSDYT. In full, the CDR3 reads CASSLAGGAGSDYTF. The rearrangement links TRBV15 to TRBJ1-2, with D maybe TRBD1 (6 bases). The read terminates 1 residue ahead of where the CDR3 ends, so the germline J gene completes it. CDR1 SGHND and CDR2 FRSKSL come from the germline V gene. CDR3 length: 15 amino acids.

A word on this clone: The listed genes are named as in mouse. The read falls 1 residue short of the CDR3 end, and the missing part is taken from the germline J gene. The V and J genes are TRBV4 and TRBJ1-6; D might be TRBD1 (5 bases). TRBJ1-6 is identified as an open reading frame with a role that is uncertain. The germline V gene encodes CDR1 LGHDT and CDR2 YNNKQL (reference sequence). The CDR3 runs to 16 residues. V was cut by 5 bases and J by 0 bases, with 11 bases left in between. The CDR3 is CASSLRQNSYNSPLYF. Partial CDR3 DNA: TGTGCCAGCAGCCTTAGACAGAATTCCTATAATTCGCCCCTCTAC.

Notes on this clone: Mouse germline and gene names are used. The read comes to an end 1 residue before the CDR3 does, leaving the germline J gene to fill in the end. J is TRBJ2-4 and V is TRBV3, with 7 bases fitting TRBD2. There are 15 residues in the CDR3. CDR1 SNHLY and CDR2 FYNGKV come from the germline V gene (reference sequence). V trimming: 1 base; J trimming: 0 bases; junction bases outside the gene matches: 1. The sequenced CDR3 bases are TGTGCCAGCAGCTTAGGGACTGGTAGTCAAAACACCTTGTAC. As protein: CASSLGTGSQNTLY. The CDR3 in its entirety is CASSLGTGSQNTLYF.

In the case of this clone: Genes and germline come from the mouse. CDR3 DNA, as far as it was read: TGTGCCAGCGGTGATAGGGCAGGGGCAAACACAGAAGTCTTC. This gives the protein CASGDRAGANTEVF. The CDR3 in full is CASGDRAGANTEVFF. The chain uses TRBV13-2 and TRBJ1-1, with a tentative D call TRBD1 (6 bases). The CDR3 extends 1 residue past the end of the read, so its final part is completed from the germline J gene. Germline CDR1 is NNHNN and CDR2 is SYGAGS (reference sequence). This CDR3 is 15 amino acids long. Trimming took 1 base from V and 0 from J, leaving 10 bases between them.

This clone was picked up a small number of times. The listed genes are named as in mouse. Coverage ceases 1 residue before the CDR3 finishes, and the germline J gene fills in the end. V usage is TRBV2 and J usage is TRBJ2-7; the match to TRBD1 covers 9 bases. The CDR3 has 17 residues. Trimming at V came to 0 bases and at J to 2 bases, leaving 8 bases not matched to a gene. Looked up from germline, CDR1 is LGHNA and CDR2 is YSYQKL. The CDR3 DNA, read in part, is TGTGCCAGCAGCCAAGAAAGCCCGGGACAGGGCGCCTATGAACAGTAC. Amino acid sequence: CASSQESPGQGAYEQY. The full CDR3 protein reads CASSQESPGQGAYEQYF.

Concerning this clone itself: Mouse gene names apply. Read sequence stops 1 residue before the CDR3 end, and the germline J gene provides the missing end. The rearrangement joins TRBV15 to TRBJ1-3; possible D gene TRBD1, 6 bases. This CDR3 region has 15 residues. The V gene's germline CDR1 is SGHND and CDR2 FRSKSL. Trimming took off 0 bases at V and 2 bases at J, with 8 bases between the two ends. The sequenced CDR3 bases are TGTGCCAGCAGTTTAGCGGGGGCGGCTGGAAATACGCTCTAT. Protein product: CASSLAGAAGNTLY. The full CDR3 reads CASSLAGAAGNTLYF.

For this clone: Each gene name is a mouse one. The read ends 1 residue shy of where the CDR3 ends; the end is completed using the germline J gene. The V and J genes are TRBV13-3 and TRBJ2-4; 10 bases align to TRBD2. Germline V gene lookup returns CDR1 NNHDY and CDR2 SYVADS. Trimming removed 2 bases from V and 4 bases from J; junction bases left unmatched: 4. The CDR3 loop spans 15 amino acids. Partial CDR3 DNA: TGTGCCAGCAGTGACTCCGGACTGGGGGAAAACACCTTGTAC. Amino acid sequence: CASSDSGLGENTLY. The whole CDR3 sequence is CASSDSGLGENTLYF.

To note about this clone: Gene and germline names: mouse. The read halts 1 residue ahead of the CDR3 end, with the missing end drawn from the germline J gene. This chain links TRBV13-3 with TRBJ2-7; TRBD2 might be the D (7 bases). Germline V CDR1 and CDR2: NNHDY, SYVADS. The CDR3 extends over 12 amino acids. V lost 2 bases and J 7 bases, leaving 10 bases between the germline ends. The sequenced part of the CDR3 DNA is TGTGCCAGCAGTGACGGGGGGCGAGAACAGTAC. This codes for CASSDGGREQY. The whole CDR3 is CASSDGGREQYF.

On this clone itself: Genes and germline come from the mouse. The read ends 1 residue shy of where the CDR3 ends; the end is completed using the germline J gene. The chain recombines TRBV29 with TRBJ2-1; D gene ambiguous. The V gene's germline CDR1 is MSHET and CDR2 SYDVDS. This CDR3 comprises 14 residues. Trimming removed 5 bases at V and 4 bases at J, with 12 bases between. Incomplete CDR3 DNA: TGTGCTAGCAGTCCCCCCCCCGGTTATGCTGAGCAGTTC. As protein: CASSPPPGYAEQF. In full, the CDR3 reads CASSPPPGYAEQFF. The full variable domain, completed using reference TRBV29 and TRBJ2-1, is DMKVTQMPRYLIKRMGENVLLECGQDMSHETMYWYRQDPGLGLQLIYISYDVDSNSEGDIPKGYRVSRKKREHFSLILDSAKTNQTSVYFCASSPPPGYAEQFFGPGTRLTVL.

Of note for this clone: Gene names and germline refer to mouse. The read ends 1 residue shy of where the CDR3 ends; the end is completed using the germline J gene. J is TRBJ1-1 and V is TRBV26, with 7 positions matching TRBD1. This CDR3 contains 15 residues. V dropped 4 bases and J dropped 0; count of bases not matched to a gene: 5. Germline V gene data show CDR1 as KGHPV and CDR2 as FQNQEV (reference sequence). Incomplete CDR3 DNA: TGTGCCAGCAGTCGACAGGGTCAGGCAAACACAGAAGTCTTC. This sequence encodes CASSRQGQANTEVF. The entire CDR3 is CASSRQGQANTEVFF. Complete variable domain (other parts from reference TRBV26 and TRBJ1-1): NSKVIQTPRYLVKGQGQKAKMRCIPEKGHPVVFWYQQNKNNEFKFLINFQNQEVLQQIDMTEKRFSAECPSNSPCSLEIQSSEAGDSALYLCASSRQGQANTEVFFGKGTRLTVV.

Of note for this clone: Genes and germline are mouse. Read coverage stops 1 residue before the CDR3 terminus; the germline J gene supplies the remainder. J is TRBJ2-1 and V is TRBV14; D gene uncertain. The V and J ends lost 7 bases and 2 bases respectively, with 7 bases between them. Germline V gene sequence: CDR1 SGHDT, CDR2 FRDEAV. This CDR3 has 12 residues. Incomplete CDR3 DNA: TGTGCCAGCCGCCAGCACTATGCTGAGCAGTTC. It yields the protein CASRQHYAEQF. The whole CDR3 sequence is CASRQHYAEQFF.

This clone was counted only a few times. Germline and genes here are mouse. The read comes to an end 1 residue before the CDR3 does, leaving the germline J gene to fill in the end. The V call is TRBV4, the J call TRBJ1-5; D possibly corresponds to TRBD1 (5 bases). Germline V lookup: CDR1 LGHDT, CDR2 YNNKQL (reference sequence). This CDR3 contains 14 residues. The ends were cut back, 5 bases at V and 0 bases at J, with 8 bases in the middle. The CDR3 bases that were read are TGTGCCAGCAGCCGGGACGGTAACAACCAGGCTCCGCTT. Amino acid sequence: CASSRDGNNQAPL. The whole CDR3 region reads CASSRDGNNQAPLF. The entire variable domain, with the rest obtained from reference TRBV4 and TRBJ1-5, is as follows: ETAVFQTPNYHVTQVGNEVSFNCKQTLGHDTMYWYKQDSKKLLKIMFSYNNKQLIVNETVPRRFSPQSSDKAHLNLRIKSVEPEDSAVYLCASSRDGNNQAPLFGEGTRLSVL.

There are a few counts of this clone. The gene names given are mouse names. The CDR3 is cut off 1 residue early in the read; its end comes from the germline J gene. The V gene is TRBV19, the J gene TRBJ2-7, with 12 bases matching TRBD1. CDR3 length: 15 amino acids. V dropped 5 bases and J dropped 7; count of bases not matched to a gene: 10. Germline-derived CDR1 and CDR2 are FNHDT and SITEND (reference sequence). The CDR3 sequence: CASSRPGQGAREQYF. The CDR3 DNA, read in part, is TGTGCCAGCAGCCGTCCGGGACAGGGGGCGCGAGAACAGTAC.

This clone showed up just a few times. Mouse germline and gene names are used. The read ends 1 residue early relative to the CDR3; the germline J gene fills the gap. Other DNA sequences in the sample encode the same CDR3. The V call is TRBV14, the J call TRBJ2-3; no reliable D call. Trimming removed 3 bases at V and 0 bases at J, with 2 bases between. Germline-derived CDR1 and CDR2 are SGHDT and FRDEAV. This CDR3 is built from 12 residues. Partial CDR3 DNA: TGTGCCAGCAGTTCCAGTGCAGAAACGCTGTAT. Encoded protein: CASSSSAETLY. The CDR3 reads in full as CASSSSAETLYF.

Remarks on this clone: Gene names and germline refer to mouse. The CDR3 end falls 1 residue outside the read, so it is completed with the germline J gene. This chain joins TRBV3 and TRBJ2-2; the D is unclear. Trimming shortened V by 1 base and J by 6 bases, and 3 bases separated the two germline ends. The CDR3 is 12 amino acids. Germline V lookup: CDR1 SNHLY, CDR2 FYNGKV (reference sequence). The sequenced CDR3 bases are TGTGCCAGCAGCTTAGGGTCCGGGCAGCTCTAC. Protein sequence: CASSLGSGQLY. The full CDR3 sequence reads CASSLGSGQLYF.